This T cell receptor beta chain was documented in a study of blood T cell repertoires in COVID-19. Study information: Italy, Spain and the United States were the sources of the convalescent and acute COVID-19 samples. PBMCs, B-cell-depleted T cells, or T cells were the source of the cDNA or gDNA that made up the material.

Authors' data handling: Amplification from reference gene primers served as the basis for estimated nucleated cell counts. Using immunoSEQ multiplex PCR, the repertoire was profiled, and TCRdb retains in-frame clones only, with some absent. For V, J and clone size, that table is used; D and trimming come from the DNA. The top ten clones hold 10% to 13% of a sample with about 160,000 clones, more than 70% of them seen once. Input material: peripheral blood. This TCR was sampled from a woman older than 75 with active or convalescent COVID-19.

The CDR3 bases are TGCGCCAGCAGCCAAGATATTGGGGGAGGGCCCTACACAGATACGCAGTATTTT. Translating gives CASSQDIGGGPYTDTQYF. The chain carries TRBV4-1 and TRBJ2-3, with TRBD2 matching 7 bases. V lost 0 bases and J lost 2; bases outside the gene matches: 11. The CDR3 spans 18 residues. Germline V gives CDR1 MGHRA, CDR2 YSYEKL.